Following are 18 T cell receptor beta chains from one sample sequenced in a study of T-cell reconstitution after alpha-beta-depleted transplantation in children listed by TCRdb under 2016. Libraries came from PCR. The reads were generated on an Illumina HiSeq 2500. TCR libraries were prepared with molecular barcoding, using unique molecular identifiers to normalize TCRbeta repertoire quantification. TCRdb ran its own pipeline on the public reads, namely fastp trimming at Q25 and MiXCR clone calling, and kept in-frame beta chains. Rows are unified per CDR3 protein, each entry keeping the most common DNA and genes. The sample table holds more than 85,000 distinct CDR3 sequences, of which under 9% were seen once. About 17% of the sample is taken by the ten largest. The meaning of the sample's treatment or condition label: allogeneic hematopoietic cell transplantation with graft depleted of TCRalphabeta T cells and CD19 B cells.

The material was PBMCs, obtained before TCRalphabeta/CD19-depleted stem cell transplant. Source of these receptors: a boy under 10 years old with acute lymphoblastic leukemia, due to receive a stem cell transplant.

Ten or more counts support this clonotype. This chain uses TRBV9 with TRBJ2-7; TRBD1 matches 9 bases. With V trimmed by 5 bases and J by 7 bases, 10 bases remained unmatched. This CDR3 has 14 amino acids. CDR1 and CDR2 from the germline V gene are SGDLS and YYNGEE. CDR3 in amino acids: CASSGHRGLLEQYF. In nucleotides, the CDR3 is TGTGCCAGCAGTGGCCACAGGGGGCTTTTGGAGCAGTACTTC.

The chain has TRBV15 and TRBJ2-2; D is unclear. V lost 2 bases, J lost 7 bases, and 20 bases lay in between. Germline assignment: CDR1 LNHNV and CDR2 YYDKDF (reference sequence). The length of the CDR3 is 17 residues. CDR3 region: CATSRTPAGPFGGELFF. The CDR3 nucleotides read TGTGCCACCAGCAGAACCCCCGCCGGGCCTTTTGGCGGGGAGCTGTTTTTT.

This clonotype was seen repeatedly, ten times or more. The J gene is TRBJ2-1, the V gene TRBV10-3, with TRBD2 matching 16 bases. CDR1 and CDR2 (germline): ENHRY, SYGVKD. The CDR3 loop spans 17 amino acids. The V and J ends lost 7 bases and 5 bases, in that order; junction bases with no gene match: 8. CDR3 sequence reads: CAITGTSGGALNNEQFF. Written as DNA, the CDR3 is TGTGCCATCACGGGGACTAGCGGGGGGGCATTGAACAATGAGCAGTTCTTC.

This clonotype was counted many times. This rearrangement joins TRBV4-1 to TRBJ1-3; D is perhaps TRBD1 (6 bases). Germline V lookup: CDR1 MGHRA, CDR2 YSYEKL. CDR3 length: 15 amino acids. Between the trimmed V and J ends, which lost 5 bases and 0 bases, there was a span of 11 bases. The CDR3 region has the DNA TGCGCCAGCAGCAAAACAGGGCTCTCTGGAAACACCATATATTTT. Amino acid sequence: CASSKTGLSGNTIYF.

This clonotype was picked up a small number of times. The chain combines TRBV5-1 with TRBJ2-7, with 7 bases matching TRBD1. Germline V gives CDR1 SGHRS, CDR2 YFSETQ. J was trimmed by 2 bases and V by 0 bases; bases with no gene match: 2. The CDR3 length is 14 residues. Here the CDR3 reads CASSLVQGAYEQYF. CDR3 nucleotides: TGCGCCAGCAGCTTGGTTCAGGGGGCCTACGAGCAGTACTTC.

V gene TRBV3-1 combines with J gene TRBJ2-7, with no clear D. Germline CDR1 LGHDT, CDR2 YNNKEL (reference sequence). The CDR3 has 12 amino acids. V was clipped by 4 bases and J by 7 bases, with 11 bases between them. Written as DNA, the CDR3 is TGTGCCAGCAGCCTCCCCAACTCGGAGCAGTACTTC. It is translated as CASSLPNSEQYF.

This clonotype was counted ten times or more. V is TRBV5-1 and J is TRBJ2-5; 10 bases align to TRBD2. The V and J ends lost 3 bases and 4 bases, in that order; junction bases with no gene match: 6. From germline, CDR1 is SGHRS and CDR2 YFSETQ. The CDR3 covers 15 residues. This chain's CDR3 is CASSSLAGVGETQYF. CDR3 nucleotide sequence: TGCGCCAGCAGCTCCCTAGCGGGGGTTGGAGAGACCCAGTACTTC.

Ten or more counts support this clonotype. The chain recombines TRBV2 with TRBJ2-7; D may be TRBD1 (5 bases). This CDR3 spans 13 amino acids. The germline CDR1 and CDR2 sequences are SNHLY and FYNNEI. V lost 10 bases and J 2 bases, leaving 15 bases between the germline ends. The CDR3 is CATNQGEAYEQYF. CDR3 bases: TGTGCCACCAACCAAGGGGAAGCCTACGAGCAGTACTTC.

This clonotype appeared many times. CDR3 sequence: CSASGGFGGELFF. As DNA, the CDR3 is TGCAGTGCTAGCGGAGGGTTTGGGGGGGAGCTGTTTTTT. The chain couples TRBV20-1 to TRBJ2-2; a possible D gene is TRBD2 (6 bases). This CDR3 is 13 amino acids long. The V and J ends lost 3 bases and 8 bases respectively, with 13 bases between them. Germline V gene lookup returns CDR1 DFQATT and CDR2 SNEGSKA (reference sequence).

CDR3 DNA sequence: TGTGCCAGCAGCGTAGCTGGGCAGGGGTATGATACGCAGTATTTT. This encodes CASSVAGQGYDTQYF. The V call is TRBV9, the J call TRBJ2-3, with D possibly TRBD1 on 6 matching bases. Between the trimmed V and J ends, which lost 0 bases and 6 bases, there was a span of 14 bases. Germline V lookup: CDR1 SGDLS, CDR2 YYNGEE. CDR3 length equals 15 residues.

Ten or more counts support this clonotype. The chain is built from TRBV5-4 and TRBJ2-3; 7 nucleotides align to TRBD1. The germline V gene encodes CDR1 SGHNT and CDR2 YYREEE (reference sequence). The CDR3 has 13 amino acids. Unmatched junction bases numbered 3, after V lost 4 bases and J lost 4 bases. The CDR3 DNA follows: TGTGCCAGCAGCACTACAGGGGCAGATACGCAGTATTTT. As protein: CASSTTGADTQYF.

This clonotype was seen many times. The gene calls are TRBV7-2 and TRBJ2-7; D gene unclear. CDR1 and CDR2 from the germline V gene are SGHTA and FQGNSA. The CDR3 is 13 amino acids. Trimming pared 1 base from V and 3 bases from J, leaving 7 bases between. This CDR3 is CASSLVPGYEQYF. The CDR3 DNA reads as TGTGCCAGCAGCTTAGTCCCAGGCTACGAGCAGTACTTC.

This clonotype showed up many times. The rearrangement joins TRBV4-2 to TRBJ2-1; TRBD2 matches at 7 bases. The CDR3 consists of 14 residues. The V and J ends lost 0 bases and 6 bases, in that order; junction bases with no gene match: 2. Germline V gene lookup returns CDR1 LGHNA and CDR2 YNFKEQ. The chain's CDR3 is CASSQDGTINEQFF. CDR3 DNA sequence: TGTGCCAGCAGCCAAGACGGGACTATCAATGAGCAGTTCTTC.

V is TRBV7-9 and J is TRBJ2-5, with D possibly called TRBD1 or TRBD2 (5 bases each). Trimming pared 4 bases from V and 2 bases from J, leaving 17 bases between. Per germline, CDR1 SEHNR and CDR2 FQNEAQ (reference sequence). The CDR3 extends over 16 amino acids. Here the CDR3 DNA reads TGTGCCAGCAGCTCCCCGACCGGGACGGCACAAGAGACCCAGTACTTC. Protein sequence: CASSSPTGTAQETQYF.

This clonotype was recorded a few times. V is TRBV4-2 and J is TRBJ2-6, with D possibly being TRBD1 or TRBD2 (8 bases each). This CDR3 is 18 amino acids long. V lost 4 bases and J 4 bases, leaving 20 bases between the germline ends. Germline lookup yields CDR1 LGHNA and CDR2 YNFKEQ. As DNA, the CDR3 is TGTGCCAGCAGCCCAGGGGGCGGGGGGTCCTCCGGGGCCAACGTCCTGACTTTC. Translated: CASSPGGGGSSGANVLTF.

The chain has TRBV3-1 and TRBJ2-3, with D maybe TRBD1 (5 bases). Germline V gene lookup returns CDR1 LGHDT and CDR2 YNNKEL (reference sequence). The CDR3 is 14 residues long. V was shortened by 3 bases and J by 4 bases, with 11 bases between the two germline ends. The CDR3 here is CASSQLLGADTQYF. The CDR3 region has the DNA TGTGCCAGCAGCCAGTTGCTAGGGGCAGATACGCAGTATTTT.

This clonotype was seen ten or more times. The V and J genes are TRBV28 and TRBJ1-5, with unresolved D. The V end was cut by 6 bases, the J end by 1 base, with 13 bases between. This CDR3 is built from 15 residues. CDR1 is MDHEN and CDR2 is SYDVKM in the germline V gene. The CDR3 spells CASSPRVGSNQPQHF. CDR3 coding DNA: TGTGCCAGCAGCCCGAGGGTCGGCAGCAATCAGCCCCAGCATTTT.

The chain combines TRBV28 with TRBJ2-3, with D possibly TRBD2 on 6 matching bases. Germline V lookup: CDR1 MDHEN, CDR2 SYDVKM. Trimming cost V 1 base and J 0 bases, with 14 bases left between them. The CDR3 has 17 residues. The CDR3 loop is CASSLYPGRGSTDTQYF. The CDR3 nucleotides are TGTGCCAGCAGTTTATATCCGGGGCGGGGTAGCACAGATACGCAGTATTTT. The entire variable domain, with the rest obtained from reference TRBV28 and TRBJ2-3, is as follows: DVKVTQSSRYLVKRTGEKVFLECVQDMDHENMFWYRQDPGLGLRLIYFSYDVKMKEKGDIPEGYSVSREKKERFSLILESASTNQTSMYLCASSLYPGRGSTDTQYFGPGTRLTVL.